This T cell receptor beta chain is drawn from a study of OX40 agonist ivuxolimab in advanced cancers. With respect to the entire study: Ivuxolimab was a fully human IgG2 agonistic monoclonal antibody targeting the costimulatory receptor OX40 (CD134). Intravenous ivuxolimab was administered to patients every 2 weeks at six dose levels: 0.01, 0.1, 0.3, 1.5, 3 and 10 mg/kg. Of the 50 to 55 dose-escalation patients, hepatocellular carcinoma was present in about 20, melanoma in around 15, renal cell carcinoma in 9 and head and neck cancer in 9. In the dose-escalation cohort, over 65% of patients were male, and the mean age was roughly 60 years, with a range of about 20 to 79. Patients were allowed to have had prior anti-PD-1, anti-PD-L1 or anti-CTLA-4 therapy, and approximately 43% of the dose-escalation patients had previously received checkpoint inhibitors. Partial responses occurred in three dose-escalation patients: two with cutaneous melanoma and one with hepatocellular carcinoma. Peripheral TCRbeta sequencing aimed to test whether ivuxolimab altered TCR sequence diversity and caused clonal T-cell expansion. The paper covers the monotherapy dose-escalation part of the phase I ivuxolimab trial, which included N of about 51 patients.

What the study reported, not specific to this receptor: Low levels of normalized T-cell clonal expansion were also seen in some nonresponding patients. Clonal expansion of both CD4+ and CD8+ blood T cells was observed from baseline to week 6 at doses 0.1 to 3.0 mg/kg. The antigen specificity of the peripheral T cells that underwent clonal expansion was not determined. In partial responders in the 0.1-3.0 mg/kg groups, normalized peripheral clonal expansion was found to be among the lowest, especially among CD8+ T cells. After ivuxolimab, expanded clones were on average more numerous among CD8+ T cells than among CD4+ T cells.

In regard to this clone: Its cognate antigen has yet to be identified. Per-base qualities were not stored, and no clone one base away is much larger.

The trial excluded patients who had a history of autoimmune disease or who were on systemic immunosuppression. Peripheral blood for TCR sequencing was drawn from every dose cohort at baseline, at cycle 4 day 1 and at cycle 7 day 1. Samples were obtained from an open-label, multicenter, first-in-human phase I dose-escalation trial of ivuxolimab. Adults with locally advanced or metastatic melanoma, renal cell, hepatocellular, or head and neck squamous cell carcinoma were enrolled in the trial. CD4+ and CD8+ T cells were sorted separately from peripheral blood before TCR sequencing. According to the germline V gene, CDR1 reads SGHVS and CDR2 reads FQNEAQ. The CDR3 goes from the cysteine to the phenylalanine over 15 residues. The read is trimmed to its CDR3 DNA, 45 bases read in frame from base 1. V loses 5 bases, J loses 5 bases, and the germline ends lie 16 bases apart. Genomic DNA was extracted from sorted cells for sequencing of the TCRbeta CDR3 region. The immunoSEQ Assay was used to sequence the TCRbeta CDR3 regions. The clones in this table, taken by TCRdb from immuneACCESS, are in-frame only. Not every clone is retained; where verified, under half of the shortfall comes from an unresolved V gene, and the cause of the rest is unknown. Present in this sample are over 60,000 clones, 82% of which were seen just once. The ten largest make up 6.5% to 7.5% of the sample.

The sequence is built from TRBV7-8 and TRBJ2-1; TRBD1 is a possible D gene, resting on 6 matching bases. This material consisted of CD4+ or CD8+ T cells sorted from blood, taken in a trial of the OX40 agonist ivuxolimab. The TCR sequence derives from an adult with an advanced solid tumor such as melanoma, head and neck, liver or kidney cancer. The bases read TGTGCCAGCAGCCGAATGGCAGGGGATGACAATGAGCAGTTCTTC. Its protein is CASSRMAGDDNEQFF.